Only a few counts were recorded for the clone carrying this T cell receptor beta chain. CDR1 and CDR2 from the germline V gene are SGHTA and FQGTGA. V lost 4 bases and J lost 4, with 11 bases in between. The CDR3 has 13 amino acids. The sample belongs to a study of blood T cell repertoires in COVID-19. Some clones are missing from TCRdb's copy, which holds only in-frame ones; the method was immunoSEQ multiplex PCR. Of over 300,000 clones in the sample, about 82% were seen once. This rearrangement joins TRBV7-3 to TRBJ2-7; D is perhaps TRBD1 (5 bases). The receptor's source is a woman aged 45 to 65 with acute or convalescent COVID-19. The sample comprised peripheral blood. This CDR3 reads CASSSQGRYEQYF. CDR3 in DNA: TGTGCCAGCAGCTCTCAGGGAAGATACGAGCAGTACTTC.